This entry is about one TCR beta chain. V lost 7 bases, J lost 1 base, and 23 bases lay in between. The CDR3 totals 18 residues. CDR1 and CDR2 from the germline V gene are SGHNT and YENEEA. The data stem from a study of cytomegalovirus exposure and HLA in healthy donors. PCR employed 60 Vbeta and 13 Jbeta primers. Produced via immunoSEQ multiplex PCR; TCRdb's table is partial and in-frame only. The sample consists of roughly 120,000 clones, roughly 70% of them appearing once. This receptor was obtained from a young man in good health and CMV-seropositive. Sequencing was performed on PBMCs. The genes are TRBV11-3 and TRBJ2-1; possibly TRBD2 for D (5 bases). The CDR3, as DNA: TGTGCCAGCACCCTAACCTTTAGCGCCCAGATTTCCTACAATGAGCAGTTCTTC. Residues: CASTLTFSAQISYNEQFF.